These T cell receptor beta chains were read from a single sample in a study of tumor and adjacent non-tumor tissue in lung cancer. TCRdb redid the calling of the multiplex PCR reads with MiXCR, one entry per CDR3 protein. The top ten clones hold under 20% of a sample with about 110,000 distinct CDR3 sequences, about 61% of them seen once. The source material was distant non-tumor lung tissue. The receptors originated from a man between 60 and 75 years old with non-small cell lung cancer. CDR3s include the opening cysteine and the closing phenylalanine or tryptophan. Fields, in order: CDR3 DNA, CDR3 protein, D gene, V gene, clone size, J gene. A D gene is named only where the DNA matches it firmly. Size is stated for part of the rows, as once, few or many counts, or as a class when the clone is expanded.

cdr3_nt: TGCGCCAACAGCCAAGGGAGGGGTTCGGGCAACGGGGAGCTGTTTTTT; cdr3_aa: CANSQGRGSGNGELFF; d_call: TRBD2; v_call: TRBV4-1; clone_size: NA; j_call: TRBJ2-2
cdr3_nt: TGTGCCTGGAGTGCAGGGGGAGGGAGTCAGCCCCAGCATTTT; cdr3_aa: CAWSAGGGSQPQHF; d_call: TRBD1; v_call: TRBV30; clone_size: few; j_call: TRBJ1-5
cdr3_nt: TGTGCCAGCAACTCGGGGCAAGAGACCCAGTGCTTC; cdr3_aa: CASNSGQETQCF; d_call: NA; v_call: TRBV28; clone_size: NA; j_call: TRBJ2-5
cdr3_nt: TGTGCAAGCAGTTACTTTAGCGGGTATGACAATGAGCAGTCCTTC; cdr3_aa: CASSYFSGYDNEQSF; d_call: TRBD2; v_call: TRBV6-2/TRBV6-3; clone_size: NA; j_call: TRBJ2-1
cdr3_nt: TGTGCCAGCAGATCACCTAGCGGGAGTACCTACGAGCAATACTTC; cdr3_aa: CASRSPSGSTYEQYF; d_call: TRBD2; v_call: TRBV6-2/TRBV6-3; clone_size: NA; j_call: TRBJ2-7
cdr3_nt: TGTGCCATCAGTGAGGTTGGCAAGGTCTACGAGCAGTACTTC; cdr3_aa: CAISEVGKVYEQYF; d_call: NA; v_call: TRBV10-3; clone_size: NA; j_call: TRBJ2-7
cdr3_nt: TGTGCCATCAGTCGCGTAACAGGCCTGAGTACCGGGGAGCTGTTTTTT; cdr3_aa: CAISRVTGLSTGELFF; d_call: NA; v_call: TRBV10-3; clone_size: NA; j_call: TRBJ2-2
cdr3_nt: TGTGCCAGCAGCTTAGTGCGTAGGGGCGAGCAATACTTC; cdr3_aa: CASSLVRRGEQYF; d_call: NA; v_call: TRBV11-3; clone_size: NA; j_call: TRBJ2-7
cdr3_nt: TGTGCCAGCAGCCGACAGGGTTCTAACTATGGCTACACATTC; cdr3_aa: CASSRQGSNYGYTF; d_call: TRBD1; v_call: TRBV6-1; clone_size: NA; j_call: TRBJ1-2
cdr3_nt: TGTGCCTGGAGTTGGGCTAGCGGGATGTACAGTGAACAGTTCTTC; cdr3_aa: CAWSWASGMYSEQFF; d_call: TRBD2; v_call: TRBV30; clone_size: NA; j_call: TRBJ2-1
cdr3_nt: TGTGCCGGCAGCTTAACCTCCGGGACAGCCCACTATGGCTACACCTTC; cdr3_aa: CAGSLTSGTAHYGYTF; d_call: TRBD1; v_call: TRBV7-9; clone_size: NA; j_call: TRBJ1-2
cdr3_nt: TGTGCCAGCCGTCCGCTAGGCAGAGAGGAAAAACTGTTTTTT; cdr3_aa: CASRPLGREEKLFF; d_call: NA; v_call: TRBV6-5; clone_size: NA; j_call: TRBJ1-4
cdr3_nt: TGTGCCAGTAGATCGGGGTTCGAATCACCCCTCCACTTT; cdr3_aa: CASRSGFESPLHF; d_call: NA; v_call: TRBV7-8; clone_size: NA; j_call: TRBJ1-6
cdr3_nt: TGCGCCAACAGCCAAGATTGCGCAGATACGCAGTATTTT; cdr3_aa: CANSQDCADTQYF; d_call: NA; v_call: TRBV4-3; clone_size: NA; j_call: TRBJ2-3
cdr3_nt: TGTGCTTGGGGAGGGTTCGGGAGAGCAAATGAGCAGTTCTTC; cdr3_aa: CAWGGFGRANEQFF; d_call: TRBD2; v_call: TRBV30; clone_size: NA; j_call: TRBJ2-1
cdr3_nt: TGTGCCAGCAGCCCGACGACTAGCGGGAGATTGCACTTC; cdr3_aa: CASSPTTSGRLHF; d_call: TRBD2; v_call: TRBV7-3; clone_size: NA; j_call: TRBJ2-7
cdr3_nt: TGTGCCAGCAGATCAGTACAGGGTGACTATGGCTACACCTTT; cdr3_aa: CASRSVQGDYGYTF; d_call: NA; v_call: TRBV6-5; clone_size: NA; j_call: TRBJ1-2
cdr3_nt: TGTGCCAGCAGTAAAGAGGGGGTGGGCTACAATGAGCAGTTTTTC; cdr3_aa: CASSKEGVGYNEQFF; d_call: NA; v_call: TRBV12-3/TRBV12-4; clone_size: NA; j_call: TRBJ2-1
cdr3_nt: TGTGCCAGCAGTCCACAAAGGGGTGAGCAGTTCTTC; cdr3_aa: CASSPQRGEQFF; d_call: NA; v_call: TRBV6-2/TRBV6-3; clone_size: many; j_call: TRBJ2-1
cdr3_nt: TGCGCCATCAGCCCCCGTACTAGCGGGGTGAGGGAGACCCAGTACTTC; cdr3_aa: CAISPRTSGVRETQYF; d_call: TRBD2; v_call: TRBV11-2; clone_size: NA; j_call: TRBJ2-5
cdr3_nt: TGTACCAGCAGCCCCTCCCCGGGGCTAGCGGGTCTCCCCAGCTCTGGGGCCAACGTCCTGACTTTC; cdr3_aa: CTSSPSPGLAGLPSSGANVLTF; d_call: TRBD2; v_call: TRBV12-3/TRBV12-4; clone_size: NA; j_call: TRBJ2-6
cdr3_nt: TGCGCCAGCAGCCAAGATAGTAGCGGGGGGGCTTATGAGCAGTTCTTC; cdr3_aa: CASSQDSSGGAYEQFF; d_call: TRBD2; v_call: TRBV4-1; clone_size: many; j_call: TRBJ2-1
cdr3_nt: TGTGTCAGCAGAGGAAGCCGAGCGGGACTAGCGGGAGCCGCCCCCAAAAACATTCAGTACTTC; cdr3_aa: CVSRGSRAGLAGAAPKNIQYF; d_call: TRBD2; v_call: TRBV28; clone_size: NA; j_call: TRBJ2-4
cdr3_nt: TGCAGCTTCTGTGAGGGTCGAAATGAAAAACTGTTTTTT; cdr3_aa: CSFCEGRNEKLFF; d_call: NA; v_call: TRBV29-1; clone_size: many; j_call: TRBJ1-4
cdr3_nt: TGTGCCAGCAGCGAGGTAACAGCCTCCTATGGCTACACCTTC; cdr3_aa: CASSEVTASYGYTF; d_call: NA; v_call: TRBV5-4; clone_size: NA; j_call: TRBJ1-2